This T cell receptor beta chain was recorded in a study of control samples from healthy donors and cancer patients. Assay: immunoSEQ multiplex PCR; the TCRdb copy retains only in-frame clones and omits some. The repertoire holds over 100,000 clones, with around 88% as singletons. This CDR3 region has 11 residues. Germline V gene data show CDR1 as WNHNN and CDR2 as SYGVQD (reference sequence). The ends were cut back, 4 bases at V and 5 bases at J, with 4 bases in the middle. The sequenced material came from blood. The rearrangement links TRBV10-1 to TRBJ2-3; unclear D gene. This clonotype was obtained from a man aged 35 to 55 in good health. The CDR3 DNA reads as TGCGCCAGCAGTGTGGGAGATACGCAGTATTTT. This gives the protein CASSVGDTQYF.